This T cell receptor beta chain was documented in a study of blood T cell repertoires in COVID-19. Background on the study: Nucleic acid was either cDNA or gDNA, and it came from T cells, B-cell-depleted T cells, or PBMCs.

Only in-frame clones appear in the TCRdb table, and some are missing; sequencing was by immunoSEQ multiplex PCR. The table shows 200,000 or so clones, with roughly nine tenths occurring only once. The CDR3 length is 12 residues. Trimming took 6 bases from V and 4 from J, leaving 6 bases between them. Per the germline V gene, CDR1 is LGHDT and CDR2 is YNNKEL (reference sequence). The clonotype originates from a man between 65 and 85 years old with active or convalescent COVID-19. The material sequenced was peripheral blood. The V and J genes are TRBV3-1 (or the pseudogene TRBV3-2) and TRBJ2-2, with D unresolved. The CDR3 sequence: CASSWATGELFF. CDR3 DNA: TGTGCCAGCAGTTGGGCCACCGGGGAGCTGTTTTTT.